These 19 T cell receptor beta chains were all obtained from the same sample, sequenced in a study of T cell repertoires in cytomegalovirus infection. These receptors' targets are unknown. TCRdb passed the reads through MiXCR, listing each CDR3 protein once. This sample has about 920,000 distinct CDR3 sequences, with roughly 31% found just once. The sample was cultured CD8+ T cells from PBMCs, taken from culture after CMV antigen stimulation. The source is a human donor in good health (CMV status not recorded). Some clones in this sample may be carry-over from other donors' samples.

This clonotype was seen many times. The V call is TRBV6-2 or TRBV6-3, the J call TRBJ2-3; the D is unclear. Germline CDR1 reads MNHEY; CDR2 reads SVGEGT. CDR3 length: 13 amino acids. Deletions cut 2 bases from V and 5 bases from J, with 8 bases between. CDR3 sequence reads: CASSYVGLDTQYF. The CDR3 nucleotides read TGTGCCAGCAGTTACGTGGGCTTAGATACGCAGTATTTT.

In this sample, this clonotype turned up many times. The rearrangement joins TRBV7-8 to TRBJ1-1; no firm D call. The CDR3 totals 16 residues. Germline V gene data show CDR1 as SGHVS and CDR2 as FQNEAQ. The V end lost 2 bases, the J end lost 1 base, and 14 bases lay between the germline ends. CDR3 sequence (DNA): TGTGCCAGCAGCTTAAATTGGGAGTGGCAGAACACTGAAGCTTTCTTT. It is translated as CASSLNWEWQNTEAFF.

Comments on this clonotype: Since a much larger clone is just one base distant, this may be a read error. CDR3 sequence (DNA): TGTGCCAGCGGCTTAGAATCAGGCCATGAAGCTTTCTTT. It yields the protein CASGLESGHEAFF. The V gene is TRBV7-8, the J gene TRBJ1-1; the D is unclear. Germline lookup yields CDR1 SGHVS and CDR2 FQNEAQ. The CDR3 length is 13 residues.

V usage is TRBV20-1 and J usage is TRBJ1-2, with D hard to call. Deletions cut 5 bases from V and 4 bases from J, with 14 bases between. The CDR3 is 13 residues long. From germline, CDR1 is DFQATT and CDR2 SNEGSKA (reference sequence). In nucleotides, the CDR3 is TGCAGTGCTCTAATACAAGGACTCTATGGCTACACCTTC. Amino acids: CSALIQGLYGYTF.

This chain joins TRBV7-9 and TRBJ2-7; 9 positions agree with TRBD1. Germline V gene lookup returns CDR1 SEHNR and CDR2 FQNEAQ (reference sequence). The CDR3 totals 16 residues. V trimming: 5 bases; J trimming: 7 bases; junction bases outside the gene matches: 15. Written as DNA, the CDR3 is TGTGCCAGCAGCCGTGGACAGGGGATCCCTGGCCAAGAGCAGTACTTC. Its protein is CASSRGQGIPGQEQYF. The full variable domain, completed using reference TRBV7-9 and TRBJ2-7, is DTGVSQNPRHKITKRGQNVTFRCDPISEHNRLYWYRQTLGQGPEFLTYFQNEAQLEKSRLLSDRFSAERPKGSFSTLEIQRTEQGDSAMYLCASSRGQGIPGQEQYFGPGTRLTVT.

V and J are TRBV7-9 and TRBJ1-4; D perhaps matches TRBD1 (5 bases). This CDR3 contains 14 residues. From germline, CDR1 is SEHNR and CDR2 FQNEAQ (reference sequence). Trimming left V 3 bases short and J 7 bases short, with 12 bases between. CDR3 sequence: CASSFGGTGEKLFF. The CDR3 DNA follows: TGTGCCAGCAGCTTCGGGGGAACGGGTGAAAAACTGTTTTTT.

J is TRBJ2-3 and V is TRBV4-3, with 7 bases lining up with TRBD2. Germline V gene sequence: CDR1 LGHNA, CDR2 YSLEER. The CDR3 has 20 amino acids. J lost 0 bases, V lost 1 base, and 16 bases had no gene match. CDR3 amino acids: CASSQGGVLWGGTSTDTQYF. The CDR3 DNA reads TGCGCCAGCAGCCAAGGAGGGGTCCTTTGGGGGGGAACTAGCACAGATACGCAGTATTTT.

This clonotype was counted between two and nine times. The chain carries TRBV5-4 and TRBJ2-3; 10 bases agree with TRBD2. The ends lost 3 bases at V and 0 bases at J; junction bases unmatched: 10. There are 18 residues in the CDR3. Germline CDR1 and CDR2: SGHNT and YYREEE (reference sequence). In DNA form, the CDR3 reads TGTGCCAGCAGCTCAACTAGCGGGGCCGATACGAGCACAGATACGCAGTATTTT. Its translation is CASSSTSGADTSTDTQYF. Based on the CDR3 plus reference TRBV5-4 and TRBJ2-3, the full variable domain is ETGVTQSPTHLIKTRGQQVTLRCSSQSGHNTVSWYQQALGQGPQFIFQYYREEENGRGNFPPRFSGLQFPNYSSELNVNALELDDSALYLCASSSTSGADTSTDTQYFGPGTRLTVL.

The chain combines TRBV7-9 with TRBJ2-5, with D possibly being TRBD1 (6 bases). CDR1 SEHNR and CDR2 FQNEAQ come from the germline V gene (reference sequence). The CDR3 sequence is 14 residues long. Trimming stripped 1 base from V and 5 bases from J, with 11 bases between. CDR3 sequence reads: CASSLVDRFETQYF. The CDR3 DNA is TGTGCCAGCAGCTTAGTTGACAGGTTTGAGACCCAGTACTTC.

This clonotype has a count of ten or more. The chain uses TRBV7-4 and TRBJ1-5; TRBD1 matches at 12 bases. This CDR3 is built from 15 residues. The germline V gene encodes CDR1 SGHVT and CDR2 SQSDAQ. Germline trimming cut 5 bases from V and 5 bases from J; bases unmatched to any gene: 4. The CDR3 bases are TGTGCCAGCAGCAGGGACAGGGGGCTGGATCAGCCCCAGCATTTT. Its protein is CASSRDRGLDQPQHF.

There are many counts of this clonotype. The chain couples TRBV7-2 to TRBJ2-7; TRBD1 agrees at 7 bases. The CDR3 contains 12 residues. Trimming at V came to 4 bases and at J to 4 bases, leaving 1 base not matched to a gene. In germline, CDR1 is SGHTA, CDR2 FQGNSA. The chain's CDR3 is CASSWTGYEQYV. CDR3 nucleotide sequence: TGTGCCAGCAGCTGGACAGGATACGAGCAGTACGTC.

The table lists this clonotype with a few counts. This CDR3 reads CASSLALGPLGGIQYF. The CDR3 DNA reads TGTGCCAGCAGCTTAGCGCTGGGCCCCTTAGGCGGCATTCAGTACTTC. The chain joins TRBV7-9 to TRBJ2-4, with D unclear. Germline-derived CDR1 and CDR2 are SEHNR and FQNEAQ (reference sequence). The length of the CDR3 is 16 residues. V lost 0 bases and J 9 bases, leaving 18 bases between the germline ends.

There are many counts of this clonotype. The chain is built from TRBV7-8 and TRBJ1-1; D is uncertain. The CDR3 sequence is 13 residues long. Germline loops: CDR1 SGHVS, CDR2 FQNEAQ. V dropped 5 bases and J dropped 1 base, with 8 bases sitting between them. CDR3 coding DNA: TGTGCCAGCAGCGAAGGGTCGAACACTGAAGCTTTCTTT. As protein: CASSEGSNTEAFF.

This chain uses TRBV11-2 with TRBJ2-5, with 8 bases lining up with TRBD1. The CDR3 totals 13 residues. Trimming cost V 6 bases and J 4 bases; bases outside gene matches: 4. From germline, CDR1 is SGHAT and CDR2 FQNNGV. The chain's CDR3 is CASRTGVTETQYF. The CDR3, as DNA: TGTGCCAGCAGGACAGGGGTAACAGAGACCCAGTACTTC.

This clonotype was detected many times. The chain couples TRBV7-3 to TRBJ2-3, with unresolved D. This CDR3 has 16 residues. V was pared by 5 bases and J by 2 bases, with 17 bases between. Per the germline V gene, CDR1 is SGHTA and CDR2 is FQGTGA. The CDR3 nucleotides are TGTGCCAGCAGCCAACACCCAGGAGCCACCACAGATACGCAGTATTTT. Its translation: CASSQHPGATTDTQYF.

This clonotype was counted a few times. In DNA form, the CDR3 reads TGTGCCAGCAGCTTAGAGGGGGCGGGAAACACTGAAGCTTTCTTT. Residues: CASSLEGAGNTEAFF. J is TRBJ1-1 and V is TRBV7-3; the match to TRBD1 covers 7 bases. The CDR3 loop spans 15 amino acids. Germline V gives CDR1 SGHTA, CDR2 FQGTGA. V dropped 2 bases and J dropped 2; count of bases not matched to a gene: 5.

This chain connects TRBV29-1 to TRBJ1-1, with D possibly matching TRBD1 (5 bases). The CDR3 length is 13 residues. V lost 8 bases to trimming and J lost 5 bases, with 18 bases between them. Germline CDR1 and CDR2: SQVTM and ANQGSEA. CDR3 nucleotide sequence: TGCAGCACCTGGGACTCAAAAGGGACTGAAGCTTTCTTT. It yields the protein CSTWDSKGTEAFF.

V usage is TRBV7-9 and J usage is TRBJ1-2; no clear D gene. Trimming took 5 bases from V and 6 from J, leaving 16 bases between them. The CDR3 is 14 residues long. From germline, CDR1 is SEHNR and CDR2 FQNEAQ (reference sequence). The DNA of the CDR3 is TGTGCCAGCAGCGCGGGAGTCCTCGGTAATGGCTACACCTTC. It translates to CASSAGVLGNGYTF.

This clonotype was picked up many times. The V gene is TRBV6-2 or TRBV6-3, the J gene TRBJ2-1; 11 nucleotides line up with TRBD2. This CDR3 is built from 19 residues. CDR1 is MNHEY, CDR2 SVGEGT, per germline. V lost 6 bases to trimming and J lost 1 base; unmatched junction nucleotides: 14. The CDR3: CASRNPTRLAGGSYNEQFF. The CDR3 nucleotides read TGTGCCAGCAGGAACCCCACCCGCCTAGCGGGGGGTTCCTACAATGAGCAGTTCTTC.